This TCR beta chain stems from a study of beta chain features in type 1 diabetes. Whole-study results and caveats: People with Type 1 diabetes carried modestly yet significantly shorter TCRB CDR3s in all four CD4+ subsets. Type 1 diabetes patients had VDJ junctions that carried fewer insertions and more deletions. PCR, the amplification step, might favor shorter templates, equally in patients and controls.

Turning to this clone: Its antigen remains unknown. Relative to the germline gene, one junction end is altered; a read error may explain this.

This CDR3 is 15 amino acids long. Looked up from germline, CDR1 is SGHTA and CDR2 is FQGNSA. All of the isolated RNA was reverse transcribed, so expressed TCRB transcripts were sequenced. TCRdb's copy holds only in-frame clones and misses some; the assay was immunoSEQ multiplex PCR. This table holds 630,000 or so clones, more than 13% found once. The sample was naive CD4+ T cells from blood. The chain employs TRBV7-2 and TRBJ1-6; the D gene is possibly TRBD1 (5 bases). The sequence came from a man between 18 and 35 years old with type 1 diabetes. The CDR3 DNA sequence: TGTGCCAGCAGGTTAGGGCAGGGCCTGGGCTCACCCCTCCACTTT. Translation gives CASRLGQGLGSPLHF.